This TCR beta chain was retrieved from a study of ipilimumab plus nivolumab after autologous stem cell transplantation. The assay was immunoSEQ multiplex PCR, and TCRdb's table has in-frame clones only and misses some. The data contain about 16,000 clones, approximately 75% of them singletons. Concerning this clone itself: Its antigen is currently unknown.

Ipilimumab, 1 mg/kg, started 14 to 28 days after autologous transplant. Patients got 3 mg/kg IV nivolumab weeks 1, 4, 7, 10, then biweekly through week 26. The germline V gene has CDR1 WNHNN and CDR2 SYGVQD (reference sequence). This CDR3 comprises 15 residues. Trimming at V came to 0 bases and at J to 3 bases, leaving 3 bases not matched to a gene. Findings and caveats of the study: TCR repertoire, Treg phenotype and gut microbiota reportedly support more study of this approach.

The rearrangement joins TRBV10-1 to TRBJ2-7; TRBD1 matches 9 bases. The specimen was PBMCs, collected in a trial of ipilimumab plus nivolumab as post-transplant consolidation. The sequence came from a male donor with diffuse large B-cell lymphoma. The CDR3 protein is CASSESGDRDYEQYF. CDR3 sequence (DNA): TGCGCCAGCAGTGAGTCGGGGGACAGGGACTACGAGCAGTACTTC.